This T cell receptor (beta chain) was captured by sequencing in a study of beta chain features in type 1 diabetes. Study-wide results and limits: Shortening that was moderate but significant affected the TCRB CDR3s of Type 1 diabetes patients in all four CD4+ subsets.

Trimming shortened V by 1 base and J by 7 bases, and 15 bases separated the two germline ends. The CDR3 is made up of 14 amino acids. Germline V gives CDR1 SGHRS, CDR2 YFSETQ. This clone was seen a few times. No antigen is known for it. Investigators reverse transcribed all isolated RNA, so they sequenced expressed TCRB transcripts. Method: immunoSEQ multiplex PCR; TCRdb's copy keeps in-frame clones and lacks some. The sample consists of a few hundred thousand clones, 20% of them appearing once. This receptor was identified in a woman aged 40-49 years with type 1 diabetes. Sequences were obtained from naive CD4+ T cells from blood. J is TRBJ2-7 and V is TRBV5-1; no reliable D call. The CDR3 sequence is CASSLMADDGEQYF. DNA of the CDR3: TGCGCCAGCAGCTTGATGGCGGATGATGGGGAGCAGTACTTC. The full variable domain, completed using reference TRBV5-1 and TRBJ2-7, is KAGVTQTPRYLIKTRGQQVTLSCSPISGHRSVSWYQQTPGQGLQFLFEYFSETQRNKGNFPGRFSGRQFSNSRSEMNVSTLELGDSALYLCASSLMADDGEQYFGPGTRLTVT.